These T cell receptor beta chains were read from a single sample in a study of T-cell reconstitution after alpha-beta-depleted transplantation in children. A single record per CDR3 protein comes from TCRdb applying MiXCR to the PCR reads. The top ten hold 28% of the sample, which has around 960,000 distinct CDR3 sequences, 25% to 30% seen once. The sample in question was PBMCs, mostly from graft donor cells, obtained 360 days after TCRalphabeta/CD19-depleted stem cell transplant. These receptors all stem from a boy younger than two who had a stem cell transplant for SCID, so the T cells may come from the graft donor. Both conserved end residues are part of each CDR3.

CDR3aa: CSARGLPGTVEGYTF
v_gene: TRBV20-1
j_gene: TRBJ1-2

CDR3aa: CSARGFQGLPETQYF
v_gene: TRBV20-1
j_gene: TRBJ2-5

CDR3aa: CASSLWAGGGYNEQFF
v_gene: TRBV5-1
j_gene: TRBJ2-1

CDR3aa: CASSVAGHYNEQFF
v_gene: TRBV9
j_gene: TRBJ2-1

CDR3aa: CSARDVRGVPTDTQYF
v_gene: TRBV20-1
j_gene: TRBJ2-3

CDR3aa: CAINGGGVVYEQYF
v_gene: TRBV10-3
j_gene: TRBJ2-7

CDR3aa: CASSDGAPNQPQHF
v_gene: TRBV2
j_gene: TRBJ1-5

CDR3aa: CSARGQVNQFF
v_gene: TRBV20-1
j_gene: TRBJ2-1

CDR3aa: CASSLDRGSYITPNTGELFF
v_gene: TRBV11-1
j_gene: TRBJ2-2

CDR3aa: CASRASGAQETQYF
v_gene: TRBV28
j_gene: TRBJ2-5

CDR3aa: CASSLIAGGPLGATYNEQFF
v_gene: TRBV5-1
j_gene: TRBJ2-1

CDR3aa: CASSLRGPLYEQYF
v_gene: TRBV12-3/TRBV12-4
j_gene: TRBJ2-7

CDR3aa: CSVHSGGSGELFF
v_gene: TRBV29-1
j_gene: TRBJ2-2

CDR3aa: CASSFPTGAQETQYF
v_gene: TRBV5-5
j_gene: TRBJ2-5

CDR3aa: CASTTGQGPYEQYF
v_gene: TRBV7-9
j_gene: TRBJ2-7

CDR3aa: CASSLRQGVVDTDTQYF
v_gene: TRBV5-1
j_gene: TRBJ2-3

CDR3aa: CASTPAASTDTQYF
v_gene: TRBV5-1
j_gene: TRBJ2-3

CDR3aa: CASSERGVGANVLTF
v_gene: TRBV10-2
j_gene: TRBJ2-6

CDR3aa: CASSYVATSPLHF
v_gene: TRBV6-5
j_gene: TRBJ1-6

CDR3aa: CASTPVRGSSGANVLTF
v_gene: TRBV7-6
j_gene: TRBJ2-6

CDR3aa: CASSYAPGRGETEAFF
v_gene: TRBV6-2/TRBV6-3
j_gene: TRBJ1-1

CDR3aa: CASSDVGLNEQFF
v_gene: TRBV2
j_gene: TRBJ2-1

CDR3aa: CASSGGEEFYGYTF
v_gene: TRBV6-4
j_gene: TRBJ1-2

CDR3aa: CATLPDRFTGELFF
v_gene: TRBV28
j_gene: TRBJ2-2

CDR3aa: CAIRSEGVRTDTQYF
v_gene: TRBV10-3
j_gene: TRBJ2-3

CDR3aa: CASSFTSGYSTDTQYF
v_gene: TRBV7-9
j_gene: TRBJ2-3

CDR3aa: CASGLTVSGEAFF
v_gene: TRBV12-5
j_gene: TRBJ1-1